This T cell receptor (beta chain) stems from a study of cytomegalovirus exposure and HLA in healthy donors (dated by TCRdb to about 2017). Study-wide context: An earlier analysis of some 600 of the donors reported 250 to 300 Gb of sequence data and 117 million unique TCR beta sequences obtained from about 170 million T cells. Approximately 310 gigabases of sequencing data and tens of millions of unique TCR sequences were included in an early release covering around 600 HLA-typed donors. The genetic ancestry cluster associated with self-reported Caucasian donors included around 76% of the roughly 390 genotyped donors. The study aimed to test whether cataloging public T cell receptors could reveal signatures of past pathogen exposure. The T cell repertoires of 666 subjects were profiled by immunosequencing and related to cytomegalovirus serostatus. A separate validation cohort of 100 to 150 different subjects was used in addition to the approximately 610-subject first cohort. To predict cytomegalovirus infection status, the study combined high-throughput TCR immunosequencing, statistical association of individual TCRs with disease status, and machine learning. In a later analysis, previously published TCR beta repertoires from 600 to 850 donors were re-analyzed and high-resolution HLA genotyping was added so that TCR occurrence patterns could be studied. The later analysis used no new phenotypic data to find candidate immune exposures, relying instead on TCR beta sequences and their occurrence across donors. An earlier analysis of more than 450 of the donors used high-throughput TCR beta sequencing to judge whether each TCR beta V gene segment behaved as functional or pseudogenic. Donor age, sex, ethnicity and CMV serostatus were compiled alongside the repertoire data. In a later genetic analysis, genome-wide SNP genotypes for about 65% of the roughly 700 donors were used, and that subset was treated as a discovery cohort. All discovery cohort repertoires had been generated on a single sequencing platform. Class I and class II HLA loci were covered by the typing at four-digit resolution. The number of donors typed differed by locus, with 629-630 for A, B, C, DRB1 and DQB1, more than 500 for DQA1, about 610 for DPA1, and over 400 for DPB1. Roughly 5 DR-DQ haplotypes were treated as single units for association and clustering because of strong linkage in the cohort. Among some 400 genotyped donors of the cohort, an average of 235,054 unique TCR beta nucleotide sequences were sequenced per donor, roughly 20% of them non-productive. Overall results and qualifications from the work: A later genetic analysis associated a missense DCLRE1C variant with V-gene and J-gene trimming of TCR beta chains, and an independent cohort replicated the association. Correlated functional status among segregating V segments might be attributable to linkage disequilibrium, but an unknown experimental factor could not be ruled out. According to a later analysis, most CMV-associated TCR beta chains appeared to be HLA-restricted, and the HLA associations seemed to be driven largely by CMV exposure. Most TCR sequences were seen in very few donors, while some public TCRs were found in many individuals. Because counts were too low, about 18 rarely observed V segments, including chromosome 9 orphons, were left out of the earlier analysis of 500 to 750 of the donors. It was suggested by the authors that the approach could potentially be generalized to other disease states and immunological phenotypes. A group of highly shared sequence variants was considered likely to be a technical artifact of the sequencing pipeline. When HLA alleles, especially DR and DQ, strongly co-occurred, attributing TCR associations to individual alleles was difficult. A later analysis found that HLA-associated TCR beta chains were more clonally expanded and had lower generation probabilities than equally common non-associated chains. Because HLA typing was unavailable for some donors at each locus, only the typed subset was used in association tests. In a later analysis, 16,951 TCR beta sequences were associated with specific HLA alleles at a false discovery rate of 0.05. Three of the identified cytomegalovirus-associated TCR beta chains were confirmed in vitro to be specific for cytomegalovirus antigens. A total of 150 to 200 TCR beta chains were listed by the study as associated with cytomegalovirus. In a later genetic analysis, fewer N-insertions in productive TCRs were reported among donors in an Asian-associated ancestry cluster than the 666-donor mean. A later analysis reported that several top co-occurrence clusters appeared linked to parvovirus B19, influenza, CMV and Epstein-Barr virus. A further reported finding was that TCR beta sequences accurately predicted the HLA-A and HLA-B alleles for most subjects in the first cohort. This cohort had only TCR beta chains sequenced, and the lack of alpha or paired-chain data limited which features could be detected. In a later analysis, the rate of TCR association differed among HLA loci, with DRB1 alleles having the most associated TCRs and HLA-C alleles having the fewest. Immune exposure information for the cohort was limited to CMV serostatus. Cytomegalovirus status was reported to be diagnosed by the classifier with high specificity and sensitivity in both the original and validation cohorts. The presence/absence analyses assumed that sequencing depth was roughly uniform across donors, and that assumption may not be true. An earlier analysis of approximately 570 of the donors showed that most TCR beta V segments appeared in productive rearrangements either about 87% or about 30% of the time, which broadly matched IMGT annotations. The 87-base-pair reads could not distinguish some IMGT-functional V segments, including TRBV6-2 and TRBV6-3, so those segments were excluded.

Per the germline V gene (reference sequence), MNHNY is the CDR1 and SVGAGI is the CDR2. The CDR3 holds 14 amino acids from the cysteine to the phenylalanine. The entry retains the CDR3 DNA only, 42 bases that are in frame from base 1. At the junction V is shortened by 2 bases and J by 0 bases, with 5 bases in between. The cohort comprised around 700 healthy bone marrow donors. At the time of sampling, all cohort members were nominally healthy, though unrecorded immune exposures were likely present. The donor was CMV seropositive and was included in the group of 250 to 350 seropositive cohort members. A peripheral blood sample was collected from each donor, and TCR beta sequencing was performed on peripheral blood mononuclear cells. Genomic DNA extraction from the blood cell samples was performed with the Qiagen DNeasy Blood Extraction Kit. To prepare the library, the immunoSEQ multiplex PCR assay was applied. A mixture of 60 forward primers for TCR Vbeta segments and 13 reverse primers for TCR Jbeta segments was used in the multiplex PCR. The CDR3 region of rearranged TCR beta genes was amplified from genomic DNA with a multiplex PCR assay. On the Illumina HiSeq System, the amplified TCR beta libraries were sequenced as 87-base-pair reads. Regarding the original processing steps: In a later analysis, 70 million to 95 million unique TCR beta chains were counted across the approximately 640 repertoires, and some 10 million of these chains were shared by at least two donors. A nearest-neighbor algorithm error-corrected the raw reads and collapsed the reads into unique sequences, merging closely related sequences to remove PCR and sequencing errors. Alignment of CDR3 sequences to IMGT reference sequences was used to assign V, D and J gene segments. For a sequence to be retained, a match of at least six nucleotides to both a V gene segment and a J gene segment was required. Rearrangements were classified as productive when the CDR3 lacked stop codons and remained in frame with V and J, and all other rearrangements were classified as non-productive. CDR3 was defined according to IMGT convention as the region running from the second conserved V-encoded cysteine to the conserved J-encoded phenylalanine. The earlier analysis of approximately 500 of the donors excluded sequences that lacked an unambiguous match to a single V gene segment. An earlier analysis of over 450 of the donors classified V segments as functional when productive rearrangements were above 56.7% and as segregating when the standard deviation between donors was above 5%. A statistical classification framework was developed to diagnose cytomegalovirus status using the catalog of TCR beta chain sequences. V and J gene assignment, in a later analysis, came from comparing TCR nucleotide sequences with IMGT/GENE-DB human TR gene sequences. The TCRdist pipeline was used in a later analysis to assign CDR3 sequences and most-parsimonious VDJ recombination scenarios. In a later analysis, each TCR beta chain was defined by its CDR3 amino acid sequence together with its V-gene family, and reads without a unique V-gene family were excluded. As a way to deal with suspected cross-contamination and a sequencing artifact, a later analysis dropped under 600 nucleotide sequences that were highly shared and had low generation probability. In a later analysis, a clonal expansion index for each public chain was calculated from normalized within-repertoire ranks of inferred template counts. In a later analysis, generation probabilities were computed with a VDJ recombination model fitted to out-of-frame rearrangements, and the resulting probabilities were checked against IGoR. Hypergeometric tests were used in a later analysis to score TCR-TCR, TCR-HLA and TCR-CMV co-occurrence, with a repertoire-size bias correction applied to the TCR pairs. In a later analysis, false discovery rates were estimated by permuting HLA or CMV assignments 20 times. A later analysis grouped co-occurring TCRs with DBSCAN, adding TCRdist sequence similarity when clustering within HLA-allele-positive subsets. Repertoires with fewer than 30,000 or more than 120,000 public chains, plus five repertoires with anomalous nucleotide sharing, were excluded from co-occurrence clustering. Imported from immuneACCESS, the table was reduced by TCRdb to in-frame sequences with V and J called. These copies leave out some clones; in studies compared against another copy, an unresolved V gene accounts for under half, and the cause of the remainder is not known. The V and J calls and clone size were taken over from that table, and D and trimming were inferred from the DNA. The sample yields 90,000 to 120,000 clones; 65% to 80% were counted once. The ten largest clones add up to around 5.1% of the sample.

Only a few counts were recorded for this clone. The antigen it recognizes is unknown. No base quality values were provided; no much bigger clone lies one nucleotide off. The V and J segments used are TRBV6-6 and TRBJ1-5; the D gene is unclear. The receptor was isolated from a female donor in good health and CMV-seropositive. The source material was PBMCs. The CDR3 in this case is CASSYPDSNQPQHF. Here is the DNA: TGTGCCAGCAGTTACCCAGATAGCAATCAGCCCCAGCATTTT.